This T cell receptor beta chain was recorded in a study of CD8 T cells in ankylosing spondylitis. The study's findings and limits: Disease-associated clones were CD8+ and fairly uncommon in peripheral blood. In synovial fluid and blood from reactive arthritis, some motif variants were previously reported. In ankylosing spondylitis blood, a motif of about 8 highly homologous TCR beta variants appeared characteristic.

Quantitative 5'-RACE with molecular barcodes was used to make the TCR beta libraries. TCRdb ran MiXCR on the 5' RACE reads and lists one entry per CDR3 protein. The repertoire holds roughly 150,000 distinct CDR3 sequences, 30% to 35% seen once, with around 6.2% in the top ten. This clonotype was counted between two and nine times. Antigen unknown. One end of the junction does not line up with germline, which may come from a read error. The CDR3 runs 12 residues. Germline CDR1 SGHTA, CDR2 FQGNSA. This receptor was taken from a male donor with ankylosing spondylitis. Specimen: synovial fluid, either unsorted or a sorted T cell fraction (not recorded which). The J gene is TRBJ2-1, the V gene TRBV7-2, with 10 positions matching TRBD2. The CDR3 DNA sequence: TGTGCCAGCAGCTTAGCGCTAGCGGGAGTCCTCTTC. Its protein is CASSLALAGVLF.